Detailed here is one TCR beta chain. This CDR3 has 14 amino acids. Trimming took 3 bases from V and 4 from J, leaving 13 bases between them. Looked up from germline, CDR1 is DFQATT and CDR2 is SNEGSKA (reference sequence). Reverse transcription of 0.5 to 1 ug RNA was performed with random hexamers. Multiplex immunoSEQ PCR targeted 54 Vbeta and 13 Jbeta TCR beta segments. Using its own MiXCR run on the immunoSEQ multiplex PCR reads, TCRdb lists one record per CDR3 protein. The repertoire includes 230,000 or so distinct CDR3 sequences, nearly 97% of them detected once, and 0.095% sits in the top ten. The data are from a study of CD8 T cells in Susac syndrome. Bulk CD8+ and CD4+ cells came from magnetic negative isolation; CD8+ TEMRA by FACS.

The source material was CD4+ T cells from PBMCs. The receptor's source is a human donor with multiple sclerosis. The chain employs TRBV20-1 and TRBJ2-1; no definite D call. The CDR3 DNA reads TGCAGTGCTAGTGATCGCCTTTCTTACAATGAGCAGTTCTTC. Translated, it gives CSASDRLSYNEQFF.